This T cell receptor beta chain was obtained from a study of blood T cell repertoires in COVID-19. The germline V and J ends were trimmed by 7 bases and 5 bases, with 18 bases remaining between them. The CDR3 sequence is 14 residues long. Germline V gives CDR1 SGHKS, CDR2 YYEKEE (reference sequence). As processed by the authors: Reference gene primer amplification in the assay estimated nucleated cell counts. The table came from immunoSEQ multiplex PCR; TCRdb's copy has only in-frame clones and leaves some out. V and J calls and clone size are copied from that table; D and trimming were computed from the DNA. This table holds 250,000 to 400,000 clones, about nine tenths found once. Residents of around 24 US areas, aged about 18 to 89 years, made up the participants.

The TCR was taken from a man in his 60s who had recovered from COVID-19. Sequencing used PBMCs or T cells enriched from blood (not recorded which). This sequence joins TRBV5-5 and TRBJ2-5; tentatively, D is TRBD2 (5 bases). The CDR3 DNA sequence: TGTGCCAGCCGTCTAAAGGGAGTGGGTGAGACCCAGTACTTC. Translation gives CASRLKGVGETQYF. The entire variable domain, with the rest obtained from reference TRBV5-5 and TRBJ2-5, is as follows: DAGVTQSPTHLIKTRGQQVTLRCSPISGHKSVSWYQQVLGQGPQFIFQYYEKEERGRGNFPDRFSARQFPNYSSELNVNALLLGDSALYLCASRLKGVGETQYFGPGTRLLVL.